This TCR beta chain was documented in a study of T cell responses to AZD1222 COVID-19 vaccine. To note about this clone: Its antigen is not identified. In the same sample, other DNA sequences code for this CDR3.

The CDR3 length is 14 residues. Germline-derived CDR1 and CDR2 are LGHDT and YNNKEL (reference sequence). Trimming removed 1 base from V and 3 bases from J, with 7 bases in between. Points from the study as a whole: Epitopes outside B.1.351 and B.1.1.7 mutated regions reportedly drew nearly half of spike TCRs. It should be noted that donors were predominantly white British and more often female, and clonal diversity was possibly underestimated.

Libraries were prepared by immunoSEQ multiplex PCR; TCRdb keeps only in-frame clonotypes and omits some of them. This sample has roughly 200,000 clones, with around nine tenths found just once. The V gene is TRBV3-1 (or the pseudogene TRBV3-2), the J gene TRBJ1-5; D gene ambiguous. Here the sequenced sample was peripheral blood, taken on day 0 of AZD1222 vaccination. This sequence originates from an adult in good health. The CDR3 DNA sequence: TGTGCCAGCAGCCAAGCCAGCGACAATCAGCCCCAGCATTTT. Translation: CASSQASDNQPQHF.